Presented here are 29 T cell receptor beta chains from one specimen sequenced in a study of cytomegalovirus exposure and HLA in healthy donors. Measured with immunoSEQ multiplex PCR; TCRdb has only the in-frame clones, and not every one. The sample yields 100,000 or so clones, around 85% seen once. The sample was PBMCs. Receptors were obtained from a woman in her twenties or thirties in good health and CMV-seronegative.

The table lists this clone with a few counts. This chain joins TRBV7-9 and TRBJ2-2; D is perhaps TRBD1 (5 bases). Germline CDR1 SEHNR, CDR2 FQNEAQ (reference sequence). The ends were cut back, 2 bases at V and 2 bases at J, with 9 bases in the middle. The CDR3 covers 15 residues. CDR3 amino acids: CASSLLRANTGELFF. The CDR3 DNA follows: TGTGCCAGCAGCTTACTCAGGGCTAACACCGGGGAGCTGTTTTTT.

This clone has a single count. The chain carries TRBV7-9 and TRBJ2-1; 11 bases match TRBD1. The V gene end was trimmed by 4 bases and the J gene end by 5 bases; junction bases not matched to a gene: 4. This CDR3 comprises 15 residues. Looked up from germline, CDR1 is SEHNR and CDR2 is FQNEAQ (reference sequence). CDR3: CASSSGTGGNNEQFF. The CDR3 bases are TGTGCCAGCAGCTCCGGGACAGGGGGTAACAATGAGCAGTTCTTC.

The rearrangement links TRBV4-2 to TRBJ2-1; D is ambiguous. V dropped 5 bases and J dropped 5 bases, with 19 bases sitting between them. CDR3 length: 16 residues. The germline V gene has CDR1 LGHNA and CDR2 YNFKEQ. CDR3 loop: CASSSERRKAHNEQFF. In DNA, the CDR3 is TGTGCCAGCAGCTCCGAGAGGAGAAAAGCCCACAATGAGCAGTTCTTC.

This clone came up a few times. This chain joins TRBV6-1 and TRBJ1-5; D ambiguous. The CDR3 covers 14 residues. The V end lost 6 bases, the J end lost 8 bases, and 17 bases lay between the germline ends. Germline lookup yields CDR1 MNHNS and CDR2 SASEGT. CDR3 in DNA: TGTGCCAGCAGCCAATCAGAGGGTGGAAAGCCCCAGCATTTT. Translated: CASSQSEGGKPQHF.

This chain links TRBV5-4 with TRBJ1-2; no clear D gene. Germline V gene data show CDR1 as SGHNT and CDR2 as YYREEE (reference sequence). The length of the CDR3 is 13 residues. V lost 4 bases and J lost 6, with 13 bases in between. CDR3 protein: CASSPDTGDGYTF. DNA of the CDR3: TGTGCCAGCAGCCCAGATACCGGGGATGGCTACACCTTC.

Written as DNA, the CDR3 is TGCAGCGTTGGGGGACTGGGGGGACCCAGTCTAGAGGGCTACACCTTC. It encodes CSVGGLGGPSLEGYTF. This chain uses TRBV29-1 with TRBJ1-2; D is perhaps TRBD1 (5 bases). V shed 4 bases and J shed 8 bases, with 26 bases lying between them. The CDR3 totals 16 residues. Germline V lookup: CDR1 SQVTM, CDR2 ANQGSEA.

The CDR3 nucleotides read TGTGCCAGCAGCCTCCGACTAGCGGGAGGCCAGCAAGAGACCCAGTACTTC. Translating it yields CASSLRLAGGQQETQYF. The V call is TRBV9, the J call TRBJ2-5; 13 bases fit TRBD2. Germline CDR1 reads SGDLS; CDR2 reads YYNGEE. V trimming: 4 bases; J trimming: 2 bases; junction bases outside the gene matches: 8. The CDR3 covers 17 residues.

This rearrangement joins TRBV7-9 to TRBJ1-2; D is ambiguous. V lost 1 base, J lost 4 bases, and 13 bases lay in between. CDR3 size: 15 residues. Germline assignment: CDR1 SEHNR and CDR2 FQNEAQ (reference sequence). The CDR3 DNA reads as TGTGCCAGCAGCTTAGTCGGTGCCACGGGCTATGGCTACACCTTC. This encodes CASSLVGATGYGYTF.

The CDR3 sequence is CASSGFPLAKTNTGELFF. The CDR3 DNA is TGCGCCAGCAGCGGGTTTCCTCTAGCAAAGACGAACACCGGGGAGCTGTTTTTT. The rearrangement joins TRBV5-1 to TRBJ2-2; D is possibly TRBD2 (5 bases). With 4 bases removed from V and 0 bases from J, the gap between germline ends came to 19 bases. CDR1 and CDR2 from the germline V gene are SGHRS and YFSETQ. This CDR3 contains 18 residues.

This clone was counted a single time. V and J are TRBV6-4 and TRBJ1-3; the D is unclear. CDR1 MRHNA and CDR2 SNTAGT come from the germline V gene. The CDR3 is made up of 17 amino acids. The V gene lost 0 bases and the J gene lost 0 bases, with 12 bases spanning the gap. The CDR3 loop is CASSDSRSGNSGNTIYF. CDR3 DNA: TGTGCCAGCAGTGACTCAAGGAGCGGCAACTCTGGAAACACCATATATTTT.

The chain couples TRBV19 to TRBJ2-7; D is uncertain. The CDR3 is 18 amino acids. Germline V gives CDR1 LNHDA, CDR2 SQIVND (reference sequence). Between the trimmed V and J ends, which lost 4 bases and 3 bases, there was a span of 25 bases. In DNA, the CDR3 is TGTGCCAGTAGTAATCAGGCAGGTCCTTCGGTTTTTCGCTACGAGCAGTACTTC. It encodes CASSNQAGPSVFRYEQYF.

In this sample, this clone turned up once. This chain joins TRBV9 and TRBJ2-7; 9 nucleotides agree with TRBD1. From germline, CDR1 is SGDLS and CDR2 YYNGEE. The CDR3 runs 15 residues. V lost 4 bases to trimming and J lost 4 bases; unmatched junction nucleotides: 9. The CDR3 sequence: CASSSRGTGPYEQYF. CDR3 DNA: TGTGCCAGCAGCTCCCGGGGGACAGGGCCGTACGAGCAGTACTTC.

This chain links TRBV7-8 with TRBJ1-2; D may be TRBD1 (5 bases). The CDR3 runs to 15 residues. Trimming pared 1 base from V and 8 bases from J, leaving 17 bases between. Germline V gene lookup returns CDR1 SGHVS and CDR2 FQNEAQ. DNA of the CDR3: TGTGCCAGCAGCTTAGGTGGACACTCCCCCGGCGGCTACACCTTC. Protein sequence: CASSLGGHSPGGYTF.

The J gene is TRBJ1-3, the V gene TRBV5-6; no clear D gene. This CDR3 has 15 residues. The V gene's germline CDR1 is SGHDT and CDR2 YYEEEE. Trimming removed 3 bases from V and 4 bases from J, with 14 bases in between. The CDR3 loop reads CASSSGPLAGNTIYF. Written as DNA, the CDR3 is TGTGCCAGCAGCTCCGGGCCCTTAGCGGGAAACACCATATATTTT.

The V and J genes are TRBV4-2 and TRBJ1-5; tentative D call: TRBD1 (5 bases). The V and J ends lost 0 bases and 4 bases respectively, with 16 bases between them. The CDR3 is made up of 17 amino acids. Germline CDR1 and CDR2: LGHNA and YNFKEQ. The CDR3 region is CASSQDPYGGENQPQHF. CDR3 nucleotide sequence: TGTGCCAGCAGCCAAGATCCTTACGGGGGAGAAAATCAGCCCCAGCATTTT.

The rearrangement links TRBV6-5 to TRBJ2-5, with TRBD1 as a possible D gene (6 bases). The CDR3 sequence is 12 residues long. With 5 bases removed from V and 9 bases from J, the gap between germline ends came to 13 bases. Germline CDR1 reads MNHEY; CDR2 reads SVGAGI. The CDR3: CASSQGHLPQYF. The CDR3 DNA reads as TGTGCCAGCAGTCAGGGACATCTTCCCCAGTACTTC.

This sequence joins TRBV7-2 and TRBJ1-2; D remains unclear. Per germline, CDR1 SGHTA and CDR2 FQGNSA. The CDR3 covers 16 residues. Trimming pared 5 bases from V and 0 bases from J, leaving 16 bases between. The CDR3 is CASSTPRETPNYGYTF. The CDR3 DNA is TGTGCCAGCAGCACACCCCGGGAGACGCCTAACTATGGCTACACCTTC.

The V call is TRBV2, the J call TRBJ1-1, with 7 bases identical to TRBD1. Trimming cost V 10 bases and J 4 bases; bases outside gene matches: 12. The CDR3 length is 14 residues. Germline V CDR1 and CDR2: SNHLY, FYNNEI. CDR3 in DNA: TGTGCCATTGCCGTGAGGGGGCTCGGCACTGAAGCTTTCTTT. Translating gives CAIAVRGLGTEAFF.

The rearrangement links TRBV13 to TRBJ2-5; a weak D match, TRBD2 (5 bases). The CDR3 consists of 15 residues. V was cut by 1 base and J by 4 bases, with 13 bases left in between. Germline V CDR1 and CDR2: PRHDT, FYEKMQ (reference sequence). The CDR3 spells CASSLVQAGSETQYF. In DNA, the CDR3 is TGTGCCAGCAGCTTAGTCCAGGCGGGTTCAGAGACCCAGTACTTC.

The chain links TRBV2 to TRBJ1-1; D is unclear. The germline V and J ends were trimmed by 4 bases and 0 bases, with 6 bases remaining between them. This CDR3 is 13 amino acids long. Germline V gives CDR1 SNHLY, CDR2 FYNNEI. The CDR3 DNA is TGTGCCAGCAGTGCCTCTTTGAACACTGAAGCTTTCTTT. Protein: CASSASLNTEAFF.

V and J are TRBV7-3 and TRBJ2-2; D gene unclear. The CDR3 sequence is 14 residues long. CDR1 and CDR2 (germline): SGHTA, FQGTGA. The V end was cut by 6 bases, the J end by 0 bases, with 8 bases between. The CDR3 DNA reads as TGTGCCAGCAGAGCCAATACGAACACCGGGGAGCTGTTTTTT. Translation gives CASRANTNTGELFF.

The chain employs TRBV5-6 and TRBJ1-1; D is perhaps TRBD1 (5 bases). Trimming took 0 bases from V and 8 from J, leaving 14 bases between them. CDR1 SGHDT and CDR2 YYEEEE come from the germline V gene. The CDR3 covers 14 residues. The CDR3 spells CASSLVGRQMEAFF. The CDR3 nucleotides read TGTGCCAGCAGCTTGGTCGGAAGACAGATGGAAGCTTTCTTT. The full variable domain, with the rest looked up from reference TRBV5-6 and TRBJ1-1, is DAGVTQSPTHLIKTRGQQVTLRCSPKSGHDTVSWYQQALGQGPQFIFQYYEEEERQRGNFPDRFSGHQFPNYSSELNVNALLLGDSALYLCASSLVGRQMEAFFGQGTRLTVV.

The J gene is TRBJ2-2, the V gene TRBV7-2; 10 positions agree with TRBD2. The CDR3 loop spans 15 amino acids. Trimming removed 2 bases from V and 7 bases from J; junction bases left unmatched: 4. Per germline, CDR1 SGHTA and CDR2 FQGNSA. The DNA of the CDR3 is TGTGCCAGCAGCTTAACAGCGGGAGGGTTCGGGGAGCTGTTTTTT. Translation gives CASSLTAGGFGELFF. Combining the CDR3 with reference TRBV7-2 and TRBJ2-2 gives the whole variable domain GAGVSQSPSNKVTEKGKDVELRCDPISGHTALYWYRQSLGQGLEFLIYFQGNSAPDKSGLPSDRFSAERTGGSVSTLTIQRTQQEDSAVYLCASSLTAGGFGELFFGEGSRLTVL.

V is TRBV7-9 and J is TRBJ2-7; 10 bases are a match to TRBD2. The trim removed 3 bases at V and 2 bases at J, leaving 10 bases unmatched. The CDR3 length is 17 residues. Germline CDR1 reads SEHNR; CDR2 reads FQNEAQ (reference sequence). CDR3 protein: CASSFILAGGRTYEQYF. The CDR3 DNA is TGTGCCAGCAGCTTTATCTTAGCGGGGGGCCGCACCTACGAGCAGTACTTC.

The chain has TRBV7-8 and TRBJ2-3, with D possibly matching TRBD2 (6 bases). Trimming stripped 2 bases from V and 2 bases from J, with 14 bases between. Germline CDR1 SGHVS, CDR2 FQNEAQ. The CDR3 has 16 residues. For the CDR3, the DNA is TGTGCCAGCAGCTTAATTGTCCAGCGGGTCACAGATACGCAGTATTTT. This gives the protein CASSLIVQRVTDTQYF.

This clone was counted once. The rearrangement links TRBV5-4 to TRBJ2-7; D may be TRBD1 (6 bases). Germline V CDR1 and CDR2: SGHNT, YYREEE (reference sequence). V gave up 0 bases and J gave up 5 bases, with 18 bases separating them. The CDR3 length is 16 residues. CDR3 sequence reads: CASSLGHRVLRHEQYF. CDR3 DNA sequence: TGTGCCAGCAGCTTGGGTCACAGGGTATTGCGGCACGAGCAGTACTTC.

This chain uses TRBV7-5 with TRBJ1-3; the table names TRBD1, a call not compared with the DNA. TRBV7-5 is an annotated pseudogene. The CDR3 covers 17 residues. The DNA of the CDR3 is TGTGTCAGAAGCCCCCATACAGGTCAGTGCTCTGGAAACACCATATATTTT. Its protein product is CVRSPHTGQCSGNTIYF.

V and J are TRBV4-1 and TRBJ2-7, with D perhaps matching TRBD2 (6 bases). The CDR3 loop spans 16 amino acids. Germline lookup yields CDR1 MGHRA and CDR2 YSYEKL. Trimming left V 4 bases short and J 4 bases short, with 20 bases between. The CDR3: CASSPLLGPGEYEQYF. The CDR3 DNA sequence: TGCGCCAGCAGCCCGCTCCTGGGGCCGGGGGAGTACGAGCAGTACTTC.

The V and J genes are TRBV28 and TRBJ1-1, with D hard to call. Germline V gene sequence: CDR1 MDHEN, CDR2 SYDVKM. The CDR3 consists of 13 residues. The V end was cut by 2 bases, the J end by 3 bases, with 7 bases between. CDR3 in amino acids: CASSLGRHTEAFF. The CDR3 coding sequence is TGTGCCAGCAGTTTAGGGAGGCACACTGAAGCTTTCTTT.